This TCR beta chain was sequenced during a study of CXCR3-negative and CXCR3-positive naive CD8 T cells. Whole-study findings and limits: Similarly elevated diversity marked both naive subsets, with memory CD8+ cells showing far lower diversity. Across naive subsets, surface CD5 expression was comparable, and TCR strength was inferred from properties of the TRB CDR3. Researchers reported similar TRBV-TRBJ usage in naive CXCR3-negative and CXCR3-positive cells, though memory differed. CXCR3-positive naive cells had TRB CDR3s that were more hydrophobic than CXCR3-negative naive cells had. The level of CXCR3 expression partially decreased after cryopreservation; the majority of assays used fresh PBMCs.

CDR3 length equals 12 residues. Germline CDR1 MGHDK, CDR2 SYGVNS. Details on this clonotype: Its antigen is currently unknown.

The study made its TRB cDNA libraries by 5' RACE, adding UMI labels. TCRdb reprocessed the 5' RACE reads, keeping one entry per CDR3 protein, no DNA. The sample's table shows about 89,000 distinct CDR3 sequences. The clonotype was recovered from a human donor in good health. Some clones in this sample may be carry-over from other donors' samples. The chain uses TRBV25-1 and TRBJ1-1. Input material: naive CXCR3+ CD8+ T cells from blood. Subset meaning: CD45RO-CCR7+CD27+CD95- naive CD8+ T cells expressing CXCR3 (TNR3+). The CDR3 loop is CASSVGGAEAFF.